Detailed here is one TCR beta chain. The junction shows a germline mismatch at one end, possibly a read error. Amplification of TCR alpha and beta CDR3 regions from RNA used iRepertoire nested multiplex PCR. Input was 100-400 ng of tissue mRNA or PBMC total RNA. MiXCR, run by TCRdb on the multiplex PCR reads, gives a single entry per CDR3 protein. The sample contains around 2,700 distinct CDR3 sequences, roughly a third of which appear only once. The data were taken from a study of glioma-infiltrating T cells. The material sequenced was glioma tissue, nonneoplastic brain tissue, or PBMCs (not recorded which). The source is a human donor with low-grade glioma or glioblastoma, undergoing nonglioma brain surgery, or in good health (not recorded which).

CDR3 sequence: CASSLVGQELPYEQYF. CDR3 DNA: TGTGCCAGCAGCTTAGTGGGACAGGAGTTACCCTACGAACAGTACTTC. The V call is TRBV7-2, the J call TRBJ2-7, with 8 positions matching TRBD1. Germline V gene data show CDR1 as SGHTA and CDR2 as FQGNSA. This CDR3 is 16 amino acids long.